The 15 T cell receptor beta chains presented below share a single source sample, sequenced in a study of CD8+CD57+ T cells in acquired aplastic anemia. Genomic DNA provided the template from which TCR beta VDJ and CDR3 profiles were obtained. Each CDR3 protein is one row after TCRdb ran MiXCR on the reads. This sample has roughly 180,000 distinct CDR3 sequences; around 50% occur once, and the top ten carry over 10%. Sequencing involved patients with CD8+CD57+ cell expansion previously shown by flow cytometry. Sequenced: sorted CD4+, CD8+, or CD8+CD57+ T cells (not recorded which) from PBMCs. Receptors were obtained from a human donor with aplastic anemia.

The chain combines TRBV7-2 with TRBJ2-7; 11 nucleotides match TRBD2. The CDR3 extends over 14 amino acids. The V gene end was trimmed by 5 bases and the J gene end by 5 bases; junction bases not matched to a gene: 5. Germline CDR1 is SGHTA and CDR2 is FQGNSA. CDR3: CASSLSGRADEQYF. The CDR3 DNA reads TGTGCCAGCAGCCTTAGCGGGAGGGCCGACGAGCAGTACTTC.

This chain joins TRBV20-1 and TRBJ2-5; no firm D call. Per germline, CDR1 DFQATT and CDR2 SNEGSKA (reference sequence). The V end was cut by 1 base, the J end by 5 bases, with 8 bases between. The CDR3 is 12 residues long. CDR3 loop: CSARVDGETQYF. The DNA for the CDR3 is TGCAGTGCTAGAGTTGACGGGGAGACCCAGTACTTC.

This clonotype was detected ten times or more. The chain joins TRBV3-1 to TRBJ2-7; 7 bases are shared with TRBD2. The CDR3 is 14 residues long. Germline-derived CDR1 and CDR2 are LGHDT and YNNKEL (reference sequence). Unmatched junction bases numbered 6, after V lost 4 bases and J lost 3 bases. In nucleotides, the CDR3 is TGTGCCAGCAGCCCTCAGACTAGCTTCTACGAGCAGTACTTC. This encodes CASSPQTSFYEQYF.

This clonotype was detected once. This chain links TRBV15 with TRBJ2-3, with D tentatively TRBD1 (5 bases). This CDR3 has 14 amino acids. CDR1 is LNHNV, CDR2 YYDKDF, per germline (reference sequence). V lost 1 base, J lost 5 bases, and 10 bases lay in between. CDR3 DNA sequence: TGTGCCACCAGCAGAGTAGGGGTTCGAGATACGCAGTATTTT. It codes for CATSRVGVRDTQYF.

Note on this clonotype: A much larger clonotype is one base distant, so this may be a read error. The gene calls are TRBV5-1 and TRBJ2-1; 9 bases fit TRBD1. In germline, CDR1 is SGHRS, CDR2 YFSETQ. CDR3 size: 13 residues. The DNA of the CDR3 is TGCGCCAGCAGCACGGGGGGACAGGGTCGCTATCCCTTC. Translating it yields CASSTGGQGRYPF.

This chain links TRBV5-1 with TRBJ2-1; 9 nucleotides match TRBD2. V lost 4 bases and J lost 4; bases outside the gene matches: 6. CDR1 is SGHRS, CDR2 YFSETQ, per germline. The CDR3 runs 15 residues. The CDR3 DNA is TGCGCCAGCAGCATGCTAGCGGGGCTTTACAATGAGCAGTTCTTC. Protein: CASSMLAGLYNEQFF.

This rearrangement joins TRBV19 to TRBJ2-1; 7 bases align to TRBD2. The CDR3 contains 16 residues. Losses at the gene ends were 5 bases for V and 4 bases for J; bases not matched to a gene: 11. Germline CDR1 and CDR2: LNHDA and SQIVND (reference sequence). CDR3: CASSPTGSGAYNEQFF. DNA for the CDR3: TGTGCCAGTAGTCCCACGGGGAGCGGGGCGTACAATGAGCAGTTCTTC. Looking up the rest from reference TRBV19 and TRBJ2-1 gives the full variable domain: DGGITQSPKYLFRKEGQNVTLSCEQNLNHDAMYWYRQDPGQGLRLIYYSQIVNDFQKGDIAEGYSVSREKKESFPLTVTSAQKNPTAFYLCASSPTGSGAYNEQFFGPGTRLTVL.

This clonotype was seen repeatedly, ten times or more. This chain joins TRBV7-2 and TRBJ2-7, with 8 bases identical to TRBD2. Germline values: CDR1 SGHTA, CDR2 FQGNSA. This CDR3 is built from 16 residues. The trim removed 0 bases at V and 0 bases at J, leaving 4 bases unmatched. In nucleotides, the CDR3 is TGTGCCAGCAGCTTAGCAGCGGGGGCCTTCTCCTACGAGCAGTACTTC. Its translation is CASSLAAGAFSYEQYF.

This clonotype has ten or more counts. V gene TRBV7-9 combines with J gene TRBJ1-1; D may be TRBD1 (5 bases). CDR3 size: 14 residues. Germline loops: CDR1 SEHNR, CDR2 FQNEAQ (reference sequence). V was shortened by 1 base and J by 5 bases, with 11 bases between the two germline ends. The CDR3 sequence is CASSLDGGRTEAFF. The CDR3 DNA sequence: TGTGCCAGCAGCTTAGATGGGGGAAGGACTGAAGCTTTCTTT.

This clonotype occurred many times. The CDR3 sequence is CATSREIAGGAGYEQYF. CDR3 DNA: TGTGCCACCAGCAGAGAAATAGCAGGGGGCGCTGGTTACGAGCAGTACTTC. The rearrangement joins TRBV15 to TRBJ2-7; 8 nucleotides line up with TRBD1. CDR1 is LNHNV, CDR2 YYDKDF, per germline (reference sequence). After removal of 0 bases from V and 4 bases from J, the junction contained 11 bases not matched to a gene. There are 17 residues in the CDR3.

This clonotype showed up many times. The V gene is TRBV5-1, the J gene TRBJ1-1; 8 bases fit TRBD1. After removal of 6 bases from V and 3 bases from J, the junction contained 4 bases not matched to a gene. The CDR3 is 13 residues long. CDR1 is SGHRS, CDR2 YFSETQ, per germline. The CDR3 loop is CASNGQGDTEAFF. DNA of the CDR3: TGCGCCAGCAACGGACAGGGTGACACTGAAGCTTTCTTT.

V gene TRBV29-1 combines with J gene TRBJ1-2; no definite D call. V lost 6 bases to trimming and J lost 4 bases, with 6 bases between them. Germline V CDR1 and CDR2: SQVTM, ANQGSEA. The CDR3 covers 10 residues. CDR3 amino acids: CSVFLYGYTF. CDR3 nucleotides: TGCAGCGTCTTCCTCTATGGCTACACCTTC.

This chain connects TRBV19 to TRBJ2-7; tentatively, D is TRBD2 (5 bases). V lost 6 bases and J lost 5, with 17 bases in between. This CDR3 is 14 amino acids long. Germline V CDR1 and CDR2: LNHDA, SQIVND (reference sequence). In DNA, the CDR3 is TGTGCCAGTAGAGCGGCCGCGGCGATGGACGAGCAGTACTTC. Residues: CASRAAAAMDEQYF. The entire variable domain, with the rest obtained from reference TRBV19 and TRBJ2-7, is as follows: DGGITQSPKYLFRKEGQNVTLSCEQNLNHDAMYWYRQDPGQGLRLIYYSQIVNDFQKGDIAEGYSVSREKKESFPLTVTSAQKNPTAFYLCASRAAAAMDEQYFGPGTRLTVT.

The V call is TRBV19, the J call TRBJ1-1; possible D gene TRBD1, 6 bases. Trimming removed 6 bases from V and 6 bases from J, with 17 bases in between. The germline gives CDR1 LNHDA, CDR2 SQIVND (reference sequence). CDR3 size: 14 residues. The CDR3 sequence: CASSPHRDNPEAFF. DNA for the CDR3: TGTGCCAGTAGCCCTCACCGGGACAACCCTGAAGCTTTCTTT.

This clonotype occurred a few times. Written as DNA, the CDR3 is TGTGCCACAAAAGGGACTAGCCGGGGCAATGAGCAGTTCTTC. Amino acids: CATKGTSRGNEQFF. This chain uses TRBV24-1 with TRBJ2-1; 9 bases align to TRBD2. Germline CDR1 and CDR2: KGHDR and SFDVKD. V lost 10 bases, J lost 6 bases, and 9 bases stayed unmatched. The CDR3 sequence is 14 residues long.